This T cell receptor (beta chain) was captured in a study of blood T cell repertoires in COVID-19. About the research overall: Acute and convalescent COVID-19 specimens originated in the United States, Italy and Spain.

The study drew participants aged about 18 to 95 years from some 23 US areas. Cohorts were determined from participant-reported clinical history. In the authors' workflow: It was from reference gene primer amplification that nucleated cell counts were estimated. Assay: immunoSEQ multiplex PCR; the TCRdb copy retains only in-frame clones and omits some. V and J calls plus clone size are reproduced from that table; the DNA served to infer D and trimming. The table records some 300,000 clones, approximately 90% of them present only once. Germline V gene data show CDR1 as SGHTA and CDR2 as FQGTGA. This CDR3 region has 14 residues. Trimming shortened V by 2 bases and J by 7 bases, and 14 bases separated the two germline ends.

What was sequenced was PBMCs or T cells enriched from blood (not recorded which). The genes are TRBV7-3 and TRBJ1-1; D is perhaps TRBD1 (5 bases). This TCR came from a middle-aged woman who had recovered from COVID-19. CDR3 sequence: CASSLDSMTVEAFF. Written as DNA, the CDR3 is TGTGCCAGCAGCTTAGACTCCATGACAGTTGAAGCTTTCTTT. The full variable domain, in which reference TRBV7-3 and TRBJ1-1 provide the parts outside the CDR3, is GAGVSQTPSNKVTEKGKYVELRCDPISGHTALYWYRQSLGQGPEFLIYFQGTGAADDSGLPNDRFFAVRPEGSVSTLKIQRTERGDSAVYLCASSLDSMTVEAFFGQGTRLTVV.